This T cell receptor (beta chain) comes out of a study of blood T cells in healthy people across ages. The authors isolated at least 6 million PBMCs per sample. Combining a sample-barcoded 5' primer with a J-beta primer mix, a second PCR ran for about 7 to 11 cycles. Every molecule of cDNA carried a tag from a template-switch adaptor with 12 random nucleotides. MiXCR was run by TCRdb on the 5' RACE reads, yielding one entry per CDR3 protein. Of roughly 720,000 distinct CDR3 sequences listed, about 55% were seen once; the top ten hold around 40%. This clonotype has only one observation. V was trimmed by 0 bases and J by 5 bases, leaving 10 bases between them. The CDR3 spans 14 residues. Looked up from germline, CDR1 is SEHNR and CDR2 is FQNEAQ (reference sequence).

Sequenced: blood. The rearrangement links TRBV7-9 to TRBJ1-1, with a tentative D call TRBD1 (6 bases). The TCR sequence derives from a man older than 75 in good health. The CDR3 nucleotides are TGTGCCAGCAGCTTAGCGGACAGAGGGACTGAAGCTTTCTTT. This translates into CASSLADRGTEAFF.